The clone carrying this T cell receptor beta chain was recorded only once. Its antigen is as yet unknown. These data originate in a study of beta chain features in type 1 diabetes. Study observations and caveats: Type 1 diabetes patients had moderately but significantly shorter TCRB CDR3s in all four CD4+ subsets. In these data, an HLA type influence on TCRB rearrangement remained unresolved. Diminished insertions and augmented deletions at VDJ junctions characterized type 1 diabetes patients.

Via CD45RO/CCR7/CD25/CD127/CD95/CD27, cells of the CD4+ naive, central memory, regulatory and stem cell-like memory subsets were sorted. Germline V gene sequence: CDR1 SGHNT, CDR2 YYREEE (reference sequence). With 4 bases clipped from V and 0 bases from J, the junction kept 9 bases outside the gene matches. CDR3 size: 16 residues. What was sequenced were expressed TCRB transcripts, since all of the isolated RNA had been reverse transcribed. The assay was immunoSEQ multiplex PCR, and TCRdb's table has in-frame clones only and misses some. The repertoire holds tens of thousands of clones, roughly three quarters seen once, with 2% to 2.5% in the top ten.

Sequencing was carried out using Tregs from blood. This TCR came from a woman aged 40 to 55 in good health. The V call is TRBV5-4, the J call TRBJ2-7, with 8 bases fitting TRBD1. The CDR3 sequence is CASSRTGTKSSYEQYF. In DNA form, the CDR3 reads TGTGCCAGCAGCCGGACAGGGACCAAAAGCTCCTACGAGCAGTACTTC.